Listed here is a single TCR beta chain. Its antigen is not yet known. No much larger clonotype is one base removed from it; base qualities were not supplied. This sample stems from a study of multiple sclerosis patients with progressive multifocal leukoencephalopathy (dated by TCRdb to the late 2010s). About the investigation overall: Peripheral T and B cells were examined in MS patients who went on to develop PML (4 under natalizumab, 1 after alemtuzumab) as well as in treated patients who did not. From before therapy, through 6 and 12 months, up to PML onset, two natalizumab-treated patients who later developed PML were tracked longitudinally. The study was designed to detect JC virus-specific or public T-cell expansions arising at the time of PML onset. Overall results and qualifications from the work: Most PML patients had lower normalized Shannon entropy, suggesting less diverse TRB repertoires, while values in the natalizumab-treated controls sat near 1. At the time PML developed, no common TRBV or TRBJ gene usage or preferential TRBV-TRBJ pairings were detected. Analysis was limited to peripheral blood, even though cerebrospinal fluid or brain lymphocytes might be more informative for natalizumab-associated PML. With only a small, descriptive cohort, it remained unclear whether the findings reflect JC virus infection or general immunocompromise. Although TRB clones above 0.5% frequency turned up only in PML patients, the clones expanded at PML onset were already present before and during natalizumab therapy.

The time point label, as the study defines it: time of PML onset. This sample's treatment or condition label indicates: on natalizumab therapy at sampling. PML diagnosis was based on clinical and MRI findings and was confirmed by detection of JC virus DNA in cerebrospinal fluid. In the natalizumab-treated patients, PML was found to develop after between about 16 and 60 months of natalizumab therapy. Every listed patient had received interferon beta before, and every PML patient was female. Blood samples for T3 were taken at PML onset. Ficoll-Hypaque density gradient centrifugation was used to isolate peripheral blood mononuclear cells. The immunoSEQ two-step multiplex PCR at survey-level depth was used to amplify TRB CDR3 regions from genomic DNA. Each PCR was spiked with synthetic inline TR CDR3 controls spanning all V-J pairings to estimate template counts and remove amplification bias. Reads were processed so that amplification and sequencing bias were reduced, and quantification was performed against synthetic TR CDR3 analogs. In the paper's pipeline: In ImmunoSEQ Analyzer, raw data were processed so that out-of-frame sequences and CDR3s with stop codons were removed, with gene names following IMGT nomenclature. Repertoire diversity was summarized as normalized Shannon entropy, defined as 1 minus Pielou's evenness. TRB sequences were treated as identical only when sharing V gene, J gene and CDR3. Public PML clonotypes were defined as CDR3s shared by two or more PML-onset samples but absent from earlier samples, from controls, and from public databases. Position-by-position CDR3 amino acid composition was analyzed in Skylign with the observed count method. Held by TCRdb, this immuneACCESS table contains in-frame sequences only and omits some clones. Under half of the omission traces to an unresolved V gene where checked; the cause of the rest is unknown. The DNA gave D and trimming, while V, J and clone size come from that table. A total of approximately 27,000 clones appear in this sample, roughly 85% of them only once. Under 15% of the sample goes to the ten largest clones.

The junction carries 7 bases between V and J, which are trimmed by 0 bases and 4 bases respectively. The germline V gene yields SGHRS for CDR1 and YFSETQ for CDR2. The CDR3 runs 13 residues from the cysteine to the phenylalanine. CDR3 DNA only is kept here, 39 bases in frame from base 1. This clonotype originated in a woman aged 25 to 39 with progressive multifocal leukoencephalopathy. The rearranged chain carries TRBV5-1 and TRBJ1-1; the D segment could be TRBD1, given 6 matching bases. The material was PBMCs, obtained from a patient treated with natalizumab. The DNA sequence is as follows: TGCGCCAGCAGCTTGGACAGGGCCACTGAAGCTTTCTTT. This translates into CASSLDRATEAFF.